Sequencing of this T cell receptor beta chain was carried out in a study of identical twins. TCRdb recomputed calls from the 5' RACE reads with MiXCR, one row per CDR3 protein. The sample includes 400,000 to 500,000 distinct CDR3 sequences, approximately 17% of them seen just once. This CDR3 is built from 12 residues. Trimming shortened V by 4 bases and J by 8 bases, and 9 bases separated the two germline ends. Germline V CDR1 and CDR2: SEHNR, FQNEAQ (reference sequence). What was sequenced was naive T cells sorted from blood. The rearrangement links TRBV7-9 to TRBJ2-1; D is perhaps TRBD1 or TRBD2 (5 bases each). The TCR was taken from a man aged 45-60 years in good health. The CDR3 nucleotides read TGTGCCAGCAGCTCGTGGGGACATGAGCAGTTCTTC. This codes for CASSSWGHEQFF.